This TCR beta chain was sequenced for a study of cytomegalovirus exposure and HLA in healthy donors. The study ran its PCR with 60 Vbeta and 13 Jbeta primers. Data came from immunoSEQ multiplex PCR; TCRdb stores just in-frame clones and leaves some out. Found here are about 200,000 clones, 75% to 80% of them singletons; the top ten hold over 1.5%. The TCR was taken from a male donor in good health and CMV-seronegative. The sample consisted of PBMCs.

The CDR3 region has the DNA TGTGCCAGCAGTTTCCCCGCCGAGCGGGGAACCTACGAGCAGTACTTC. Amino acid sequence: CASSFPAERGTYEQYF. The chain is built from TRBV28 and TRBJ2-7; 7 nucleotides agree with TRBD2. Germline CDR1 reads MDHEN; CDR2 reads SYDVKM. The ends lost 3 bases at V and 2 bases at J; junction bases unmatched: 10. The CDR3 is made up of 16 amino acids.